The next 24 T cell receptor beta chains were all read from a single sample in a study of cytomegalovirus exposure and HLA in healthy donors. PCR primers comprised 60 Vbeta and 13 Jbeta primers. TCRdb keeps only in-frame clones here, not all; method: immunoSEQ multiplex PCR. Among about 200,000 clones listed, around 88% were seen once. The specimen was PBMCs. These receptors were obtained from a man aged 40-55 years in good health and CMV-seropositive.

The chain uses TRBV7-2 and TRBJ1-4, with TRBD1 identical over 9 bases. CDR1 SGHTA and CDR2 FQGNSA come from the germline V gene. The CDR3 runs 15 residues. After removal of 5 bases from V and 8 bases from J, the junction contained 9 bases not matched to a gene. The CDR3 spells CASSLGTGKEEKLFF. DNA for the CDR3: TGTGCCAGCAGCCTCGGGACAGGGAAAGAGGAAAAACTGTTTTTT.

As to this clone: This sample also contains other DNA sequences that code for the same CDR3. This sequence joins TRBV7-8 and TRBJ2-5; TRBD1 matches 8 bases. J was trimmed by 2 bases and V by 1 base; bases with no gene match: 3. Germline V gives CDR1 SGHVS, CDR2 FQNEAQ. The CDR3 length is 15 residues. For the CDR3, the DNA is TGTGCCAGCAGCTTAGGGACAGGGAGGCAAGAGACCCAGTACTTC. Protein sequence: CASSLGTGRQETQYF.

The chain combines TRBV5-8 with TRBJ2-7, with 9 bases aligning to TRBD2. The V and J ends lost 4 bases and 0 bases, in that order; junction bases with no gene match: 11. CDR1 and CDR2 from the germline V gene are SGHTS and YDEGEE. The CDR3 has 17 residues. The CDR3 here is CASSPIVSGRGSYEQYF. In nucleotides, the CDR3 is TGTGCCAGCAGCCCCATCGTTAGCGGGAGAGGCTCCTACGAGCAGTACTTC.

In its sample, this clone was seen once. The gene calls are TRBV11-2 and TRBJ2-7; TRBD2 agrees at 15 bases. Germline V gene data show CDR1 as SGHAT and CDR2 as FQNNGV. Trimming at V came to 4 bases and at J to 4 bases, leaving 5 bases not matched to a gene. This CDR3 comprises 16 residues. The CDR3 coding sequence is TGTGCCAGCAGCTATGGACTAGCGGGAGGGGGGTACGAGCAGTACTTC. This translates into CASSYGLAGGGYEQYF.

In its sample, this clone was seen a few times. The V and J genes are TRBV28 and TRBJ1-1; TRBD1 matches at 9 bases. V was clipped by 5 bases and J by 0 bases; unmatched bases: 1. This CDR3 is 14 amino acids long. Germline V gene data show CDR1 as MDHEN and CDR2 as SYDVKM. CDR3 bases: TGTGCCAGCAGTGGACAGGGGATGAACACTGAAGCTTTCTTT. Amino acid sequence: CASSGQGMNTEAFF. The full variable domain, with the rest looked up from reference TRBV28 and TRBJ1-1, is DVKVTQSSRYLVKRTGEKVFLECVQDMDHENMFWYRQDPGLGLRLIYFSYDVKMKEKGDIPEGYSVSREKKERFSLILESASTNQTSMYLCASSGQGMNTEAFFGQGTRLTVV.

The CDR3 spells CASSRHARTDTQYF. The CDR3 coding sequence is TGTGCCAGCTCGCGCCATGCGAGAACAGATACGCAGTATTTT. This chain links TRBV18 with TRBJ2-3; D call uncertain. CDR3 length: 14 residues. V was pared by 6 bases and J by 3 bases, with 13 bases between. The V gene's germline CDR1 is KGHSH and CDR2 LQKENI.

Details on this clone: Other DNA sequences in the sample encode the same CDR3. J is TRBJ2-2 and V is TRBV27, with 8 bases matching TRBD1. This CDR3 is built from 15 residues. The germline V gene encodes CDR1 MNHEY and CDR2 SMNVEV (reference sequence). Losses at the gene ends were 6 bases for V and 1 base for J; bases not matched to a gene: 4. CDR3 sequence (DNA): TGTGCCAGCAGCTCGACAGGGGAGAACACCGGGGAGCTGTTTTTT. Protein product: CASSSTGENTGELFF.

This clone is a singleton in its sample. The V gene is TRBV9, the J gene TRBJ2-5; D is ambiguous. Trimming took off 4 bases at V and 2 bases at J, with 21 bases between the two ends. CDR3 length: 17 residues. Germline CDR1 SGDLS, CDR2 YYNGEE. The CDR3 loop is CASSIQPRINLQETQYF. CDR3 nucleotide sequence: TGTGCCAGCAGCATCCAACCTAGAATTAACCTTCAAGAGACCCAGTACTTC.

The J gene is TRBJ2-5, the V gene TRBV6-1; tentative D call: TRBD2 (6 bases). The CDR3 has 10 amino acids. Germline-derived CDR1 and CDR2 are MNHNS and SASEGT. Trimming removed 7 bases from V and 10 bases from J, with 10 bases in between. In nucleotides, the CDR3 is TGTGCCAGCAACCAGACTAGCCAGTACTTC. Amino acid sequence: CASNQTSQYF.

This chain joins TRBV6-5 and TRBJ2-7, with D unclear. This CDR3 has 14 residues. Germline lookup yields CDR1 MNHEY and CDR2 SVGAGI. The V end lost 4 bases, the J end lost 0 bases, and 10 bases lay between the germline ends. For the CDR3, the DNA is TGTGCCAGCAGTTCTCAACGGAGCTCCTACGAGCAGTACTTC. This codes for CASSSQRSSYEQYF.

The chain combines TRBV19 with TRBJ1-5; no reliable D call. The CDR3 is 12 amino acids. Germline CDR1 reads LNHDA; CDR2 reads SQIVND (reference sequence). V gave up 8 bases and J gave up 9 bases, with 14 bases separating them. CDR3 coding DNA: TGTGCCAGTGGGAGGGTCCAATGGCCCCAGCATTTT. It specifies CASGRVQWPQHF.

The chain has TRBV9 and TRBJ2-1, with 9 nucleotides matching TRBD2. CDR1 is SGDLS and CDR2 is YYNGEE in the germline V gene. The length of the CDR3 is 14 residues. Trimming cost V 2 bases and J 5 bases; bases outside gene matches: 2. In nucleotides, the CDR3 is TGTGCCAGCAGCGTGACTAGCGGAAACAATGAGCAGTTCTTC. This sequence encodes CASSVTSGNNEQFF.

This clone came up once. V and J are TRBV30 and TRBJ2-7; TRBD1 aligns across 8 bases. The V and J ends lost 0 bases and 5 bases, in that order; junction bases with no gene match: 6. The CDR3 is made up of 14 amino acids. From germline, CDR1 is GTSNPN and CDR2 SVGIG (reference sequence). CDR3 protein: CAWSVTGGFDEQYF. In DNA, the CDR3 is TGTGCCTGGAGTGTAACAGGGGGATTCGACGAGCAGTACTTC.

The chain recombines TRBV19 with TRBJ1-2; tentative D call: TRBD1 (5 bases). The CDR3 is 15 amino acids. Germline V gene lookup returns CDR1 LNHDA and CDR2 SQIVND (reference sequence). V was trimmed by 3 bases and J by 8 bases, leaving 19 bases between them. CDR3 protein: CASSISTAGFGGYTF. As DNA, the CDR3 is TGTGCCAGTAGTATTAGTACTGCAGGGTTTGGAGGCTACACCTTC.

The genes are TRBV7-9 and TRBJ1-2, with TRBD1 as a possible D gene (6 bases). Trimming removed 0 bases from V and 8 bases from J, with 19 bases in between. Germline values: CDR1 SEHNR, CDR2 FQNEAQ (reference sequence). This CDR3 contains 16 residues. The CDR3 is CASSLAPDSLFRGYTF. CDR3 nucleotides: TGTGCCAGCAGCTTAGCACCGGACAGCCTTTTTCGAGGCTACACCTTC.

This sequence joins TRBV5-1 and TRBJ1-2; D might be TRBD1 (5 bases). Between the trimmed V and J ends, which lost 0 bases and 8 bases, there was a span of 11 bases. Germline V gene sequence: CDR1 SGHRS, CDR2 YFSETQ. The CDR3 is 13 amino acids. The CDR3 bases are TGCGCCAGCAGCTTGGAAGGGGTGCGGGGCTACACCTTC. Encoded protein: CASSLEGVRGYTF.

This rearrangement joins TRBV19 to TRBJ1-5; the match to TRBD1 covers 8 bases. CDR3 length: 15 residues. V lost 10 bases to trimming and J lost 2 bases; unmatched junction nucleotides: 10. Germline loops: CDR1 LNHDA, CDR2 SQIVND (reference sequence). CDR3 region: CATRQGSLGNQPQHF. CDR3 sequence (DNA): TGTGCCACTAGACAGGGGTCCTTGGGCAATCAGCCCCAGCATTTT.

This chain joins TRBV29-1 and TRBJ2-7; 7 bases match TRBD1. Per the germline V gene, CDR1 is SQVTM and CDR2 is ANQGSEA. Unmatched junction bases numbered 3, after V lost 5 bases and J lost 2 bases. The CDR3 sequence is 12 residues long. The CDR3 coding sequence is TGCAGCGTTATTGGACAGGCCTACGAGCAGTACTTC. Protein: CSVIGQAYEQYF.

The chain combines TRBV7-9 with TRBJ1-2; D is ambiguous. The CDR3 runs 12 residues. V lost 5 bases, J lost 5 bases, and 9 bases lay in between. CDR1 and CDR2 from the germline V gene are SEHNR and FQNEAQ (reference sequence). The CDR3 coding sequence is TGTGCCAGCAGCACGGAGGTTTATGGCTACACCTTC. Translated: CASSTEVYGYTF.

This clone was recorded once. The chain is built from TRBV7-2 and TRBJ1-2; D unresolved. This CDR3 is built from 13 residues. Trimming pared 2 bases from V and 5 bases from J, leaving 9 bases between. CDR1 SGHTA and CDR2 FQGNSA come from the germline V gene. The CDR3 coding sequence is TGTGCCAGCAGCTTAAGCTCGGTATATGGCTACACCTTC. The encoded protein is CASSLSSVYGYTF.

This clone was recorded once. The chain carries TRBV21-1 and TRBJ2-1; the table gives TRBD1 as D, unverified against the DNA. TRBV21-1 is a recognized pseudogene. The length of the CDR3 is 15 residues. For the CDR3, the DNA is TGTGCCAGCAGCAAACAAGGGGCCAGAATGAATGAGCAGTTCTTC. Its protein product is CASSKQGARMNEQFF.

The V gene is TRBV6-4, the J gene TRBJ2-7; D remains unclear. V was cut by 6 bases and J by 5 bases, with 35 bases left in between. The CDR3 sequence is 20 residues long. Germline assignment: CDR1 MRHNA and CDR2 SNTAGT. CDR3 nucleotides: TGTGCCAGCAGGTGGTATTATGCCCTAATGACCGACTCGGGTGCGCACGAGCAGTACTTC. This codes for CASRWYYALMTDSGAHEQYF.

The chain combines TRBV10-2 with TRBJ2-7; possibly TRBD2 for D (6 bases). V was clipped by 6 bases and J by 6 bases, with 15 bases between them. Germline loops: CDR1 WSHSY, CDR2 SAAADI. The CDR3 has 13 amino acids. The CDR3 bases are TGCGCCAGCAGGGCTAGACTAGACTCCGAGCAGTACTTC. Its translation is CASRARLDSEQYF.

The chain couples TRBV5-1 to TRBJ2-7; 9 bases line up with TRBD2. The CDR3 loop spans 15 amino acids. Germline assignment: CDR1 SGHRS and CDR2 YFSETQ. V shed 4 bases, J shed 1 base, and the junction held 6 bases outside the gene matches. The CDR3 DNA is TGCGCCAGCAGCCTTGGGACTAGCAGGTCCTACGAGCAGTACTTC. Its protein product is CASSLGTSRSYEQYF.